A single sample gave rise to the 21 T cell receptor beta chains below, sequenced in a study of blood T cell repertoires in COVID-19. Here immunoSEQ multiplex PCR was the method, and the copy in TCRdb shows in-frame clones only, minus some. The table lists 25,000 to 35,000 clones, around 85% of them singletons. Sample: peripheral blood. Receptors originate from a woman aged 55-70 years with acute or convalescent COVID-19.

The rearrangement links TRBV15 to TRBJ2-1; weak D call: TRBD2 (6 bases). The CDR3 consists of 17 residues. With 5 bases removed from V and 4 bases from J, the gap between germline ends came to 21 bases. Germline CDR1 reads LNHNV; CDR2 reads YYDKDF (reference sequence). Here the CDR3 reads CATSPTRDSIQYNEQFF. CDR3 DNA: TGTGCCACCAGCCCAACCCGGGACTCTATTCAATACAATGAGCAGTTCTTC.

The rearrangement joins TRBV28 to TRBJ1-1; 11 nucleotides match TRBD1. The CDR3 is 15 residues long. CDR1 and CDR2 (germline): MDHEN, SYDVKM. V lost 5 bases and J lost 3; bases outside the gene matches: 5. CDR3 sequence (DNA): TGTGCCAGCAGTCTTGGGACAGGGGGAGACACTGAAGCTTTCTTT. This encodes CASSLGTGGDTEAFF.

The rearrangement joins TRBV21-1 to TRBJ2-3; TRBD1 is taken as the D call from the table, unchecked against the DNA. TRBV21-1 is a documented pseudogene. The CDR3 is made up of 14 amino acids. CDR3 nucleotides: TGTGCCAGCGACCGTGGACAGGGCACAGATACGCAGTATTTT. As protein: CASDRGQGTDTQYF.

This rearrangement joins TRBV20-1 to TRBJ2-1; D may be TRBD2 (6 bases). Germline V gene data show CDR1 as DFQATT and CDR2 as SNEGSKA (reference sequence). There are 17 residues in the CDR3. The V end lost 3 bases, the J end lost 0 bases, and 18 bases lay between the germline ends. This chain's CDR3 is CSASLGGSWASYNEQFF. DNA for the CDR3: TGCAGTGCTAGTCTCGGGGGTTCGTGGGCCTCCTACAATGAGCAGTTCTTC.

The chain is built from TRBV28 and TRBJ2-7, with D tentatively TRBD1 (6 bases). V lost 6 bases to trimming and J lost 4 bases, with 16 bases between them. The CDR3 has 14 residues. Germline CDR1 and CDR2: MDHEN and SYDVKM. This CDR3 is CASRTQGLIYEQYF. The DNA of the CDR3 is TGTGCCAGCAGAACTCAGGGGCTCATTTACGAGCAGTACTTC.

The CDR3 DNA is TGCGCCAGCAGCTTGGGTTTGACTAGCGCCGTTGCGGATACGCAGTATTTT. It is translated as CASSLGLTSAVADTQYF. This chain links TRBV5-1 with TRBJ2-3; 8 bases are shared with TRBD2. The germline gives CDR1 SGHRS, CDR2 YFSETQ. V lost 0 bases to trimming and J lost 6 bases; unmatched junction nucleotides: 12. The CDR3 runs to 17 residues.

The J gene is TRBJ1-2, the V gene TRBV20-1; no clear D gene. The CDR3 spans 11 residues. The V gene lost 6 bases and the J gene lost 8 bases, with 13 bases spanning the gap. CDR1 DFQATT and CDR2 SNEGSKA come from the germline V gene (reference sequence). In DNA form, the CDR3 reads TGCAGTGCCCCCGGGGATGGCGGCTACACCTTC. Encoded protein: CSAPGDGGYTF.

The chain has TRBV5-8 and TRBJ1-1, with 9 bases identical to TRBD1. The CDR3 consists of 13 residues. J gave up 9 bases and V 0 bases, and 3 bases lay outside the gene matches. Germline V gives CDR1 SGHTS, CDR2 YDEGEE. CDR3 in DNA: TGTGCCAGCAGCTTGGACAGGGGGCCTAAAGCTTTCTTT. Encoded protein: CASSLDRGPKAFF. Using reference TRBV5-8 and TRBJ1-1 for the parts outside the CDR3, the full variable domain is EAGVTQSPTHLIKTRGQQATLRCSPISGHTSVYWYQQALGLGLQFLLWYDEGEERNRGNFPPRFSGRQFPNYSSELNVNALELEDSALYLCASSLDRGPKAFFGQGTRLTVV.

This clone was found once. The chain carries TRBV9 and TRBJ1-1, with 9 bases matching TRBD1. The V segment lost 4 bases and the J segment 11 bases; nucleotides outside the gene matches: 6. The CDR3 runs to 12 residues. The germline gives CDR1 SGDLS, CDR2 YYNGEE. CDR3 sequence reads: CASSIQGARAFF. DNA of the CDR3: TGTGCCAGCAGCATACAGGGGGCCCGGGCTTTCTTT. The full variable domain, in which reference TRBV9 and TRBJ1-1 provide the parts outside the CDR3, is DSGVTQTPKHLITATGQRVTLRCSPRSGDLSVYWYQQSLDQGLQFLIQYYNGEERAKGNILERFSAQQFPDLHSELNLSSLELGDSALYFCASSIQGARAFFGQGTRLTVV.

The chain links TRBV5-1 to TRBJ2-7; D ambiguous. V lost 4 bases and J lost 1, with 12 bases in between. The CDR3 is 14 amino acids. Per germline, CDR1 SGHRS and CDR2 YFSETQ. CDR3 sequence (DNA): TGCGCCAGCAGCCCCCGAGGCCCGTCCTACGAGCAGTACTTC. Amino acid sequence: CASSPRGPSYEQYF.

This sequence joins TRBV14 and TRBJ2-5; 11 positions match TRBD2. The germline gives CDR1 SGHDN, CDR2 FVKESK. CDR3 size: 15 residues. After removal of 4 bases from V and 6 bases from J, the junction contained 7 bases not matched to a gene. The CDR3 loop is CASSPLAGGGQTQYF. DNA of the CDR3: TGTGCCAGCAGCCCCCTAGCGGGGGGCGGCCAGACCCAGTACTTC.

The V gene is TRBV5-1, the J gene TRBJ2-3, with a possible D match to TRBD2 (7 bases). Trimming took off 4 bases at V and 6 bases at J, with 27 bases between the two ends. This CDR3 comprises 18 residues. Germline assignment: CDR1 SGHRS and CDR2 YFSETQ. The CDR3 DNA reads as TGCGCCAGCAGCCCCAAGGGGGGGGATCGGGATATGTTCGATACGCAGTATTTT. It translates to CASSPKGGDRDMFDTQYF.

This clone was detected only a few times. V usage is TRBV7-9 and J usage is TRBJ1-6; perhaps TRBD1 as D (5 bases). Germline CDR1 is SEHNR and CDR2 is FQNEAQ (reference sequence). This CDR3 region has 14 residues. Between the trimmed V and J ends, which lost 1 base and 9 bases, there was a span of 10 bases. The CDR3 DNA is TGTGCCAGCAGCTTAGGGGGGGGTGGTTCACCCCTCCACTTT. Its protein is CASSLGGGGSPLHF.

This clone turned up a few times. The rearrangement uses TRBV4-1 and TRBJ1-2; 9 bases match TRBD1. CDR3 size: 14 residues. Trimming took 3 bases from V and 8 from J; bases not matched to a gene: 7. Germline assignment: CDR1 MGHRA and CDR2 YSYEKL. In DNA, the CDR3 is TGCGCCAGCAGCCAGGGACAGGGACGGGAAGGCTACACCTTC. Residues: CASSQGQGREGYTF.

This chain uses TRBV7-3 with TRBJ2-5; 7 positions match TRBD1. This CDR3 is 15 amino acids long. The ends lost 0 bases at V and 1 base at J; junction bases unmatched: 2. Per germline, CDR1 SGHTA and CDR2 FQGTGA. In DNA, the CDR3 is TGTGCCAGCAGCTTAACGGACAGGAGCCAAGAGACCCAGTACTTC. Its protein product is CASSLTDRSQETQYF.

The genes are TRBV3-1 (or the pseudogene TRBV3-2) and TRBJ1-1; 7 bases are shared with TRBD1. V dropped 4 bases and J dropped 12; count of bases not matched to a gene: 11. Per germline, CDR1 LGHDT and CDR2 YNNKEL (reference sequence). The CDR3 totals 13 residues. The CDR3 protein is CASSPPGQGVTFF. In nucleotides, the CDR3 is TGTGCCAGCAGCCCCCCTGGGCAGGGGGTGACTTTCTTT.

This clone was detected a few times. The CDR3 region is CASSLAIAETQYF. In nucleotides, the CDR3 is TGTGCCAGCAGCTTGGCGATTGCGGAGACCCAGTACTTC. The chain recombines TRBV5-4 with TRBJ2-5; unclear D gene. There are 13 residues in the CDR3. Trimming took off 0 bases at V and 5 bases at J, with 8 bases between the two ends. Germline CDR1 is SGHNT and CDR2 is YYREEE (reference sequence).

The CDR3, as DNA: TGCAGCGCCGCTAGAGGGTCGGAAGCTTTCTTT. It codes for CSAARGSEAFF. The chain joins TRBV29-1 to TRBJ1-1; no reliable D call. The CDR3 totals 11 residues. From germline, CDR1 is SQVTM and CDR2 ANQGSEA. V was clipped by 7 bases and J by 8 bases, with 14 bases between them.

The J gene is TRBJ1-4, the V gene TRBV2; tentatively, D is TRBD1 (6 bases). Germline V gene sequence: CDR1 SNHLY, CDR2 FYNNEI. The CDR3 length is 17 residues. V gave up 1 base and J gave up 1 base, with 13 bases separating them. CDR3 sequence reads: CASSEGAGARTNEKLFF. CDR3 bases: TGTGCCAGCAGTGAAGGGGCAGGGGCAAGAACTAATGAAAAACTGTTTTTT.

The CDR3 spells CASSLSGGAGANVLTF. CDR3 nucleotide sequence: TGTGCCAGCAGCTTAAGCGGGGGGGCTGGGGCCAACGTCCTGACTTTC. The V gene is TRBV7-2, the J gene TRBJ2-6, with TRBD2 identical over 10 bases. V shed 2 bases, J shed 2 bases, and the junction held 0 bases outside the gene matches. The germline V gene encodes CDR1 SGHTA and CDR2 FQGNSA. The CDR3 has 16 amino acids.

The rearrangement uses TRBV3-1 (or the pseudogene TRBV3-2) and TRBJ1-3; no clear D gene. CDR3 size: 17 residues. Germline V CDR1 and CDR2: LGHDT, YNNKEL (reference sequence). V gave up 2 bases and J gave up 0 bases, with 14 bases separating them. The CDR3 protein is CASSQTPAGSSGNTIYF. In nucleotides, the CDR3 is TGTGCCAGCAGCCAAACCCCGGCGGGATCCTCTGGAAACACCATATATTTT.